This T cell receptor (beta chain) stems from a study of blood T cell repertoires in COVID-19 (dated by TCRdb to 2018 to 2021). Regarding the research as a whole: Collaborator samples came from the United States, Italy and Spain and covered acute and convalescent phases of COVID-19. Samples came from the ongoing ImmuneRACE study (first 160 participants) plus 1,254 subjects from 6 global collaborators. The sample metadata nearly always contained a de-identified subject ID, COVID-19 status, age in years and sex. A freely available public database, intended as a resource for researchers studying the immune response to SARS-CoV-2, is where the repertoires were released. Subjects who had been exposed to COVID-19, were actively infected with it, or had recovered from it provided the deeply sampled blood TCRbeta repertoires that made up the dataset. The prospective study material was composed of cDNA or gDNA derived from T cells, B-cell-depleted T cells, or PBMCs. Where HLA class I and class II types were available, the types were taken from metadata supplied by the sample provider, not from assay-based typing.

Based on the germline V gene, the CDR1 and CDR2 sequences are SNHLY and FYNNEI. From its cysteine to its phenylalanine, the CDR3 spans 12 amino acids. The entry retains the CDR3 DNA only, 36 bases that are in frame from base 1. Trimming costs V 8 bases and J 0 bases, and their ends lie 8 bases apart. On the study overall, not on this receptor specifically: The quantity of clinical and demographic metadata differed by source and by participant and was supplied without curation.

TCRbeta CDR3 regions were amplified from genomic DNA using the immunoSEQ Assay, a bias-controlled multiplex PCR. In the paper's pipeline: The number of nucleated cells in each sample was estimated from the amplification of reference gene primers within the assay. To quantify the absolute abundance of each unique TCRbeta CDR3 rearrangement, sequence reads were collapsed and filtered. Productive Simpson clonality was computed per sample as the square root of Simpson's diversity index over productive rearrangements. TCRdb holds this immuneACCESS table with in-frame rearrangements only. Some clones are missing; in checked studies, unresolved V genes explain under half, and the rest has no known cause. The D gene and trimming were derived from the DNA, and the V and J assignments and clone size from that table. Counted in this sample were 360,000 or so clones; almost 90% of them appeared once. Of the sample, just over 1% is held by the ten largest clones.

For this clone: There is no known antigen for this receptor. No much larger clone exists at a distance of one base, and base qualities are not known.

Enrolling through a virtual design, the prospective study's participants ranged in age from roughly 18 to 100 years and lived across 24 United States geographic areas. In the prospective study, participants were assigned to cohorts based on the clinical history participants reported in a screening survey and a study questionnaire. A participant counted as exposed if, within 2 weeks of entering the study, that participant had been in contact with someone who had a PCR-confirmed or clinician-diagnosed COVID-19 case. Each participant in the prospective study had whole blood, serum and a nasopharyngeal or oropharyngeal swab collected by mobile phlebotomists. Participants in the prospective study had the option to provide additional blood draws and questionnaires over an approximately 2-month period. Before DNA extraction, blood samples from the prospective study were shipped at room temperature or frozen.

The specimen sequenced was PBMCs or T cells enriched from blood (not recorded which). This clonotype was sampled from a woman in her twenties or thirties who had been exposed to COVID-19. Recombination connected TRBV2 to TRBJ2-7; the D gene is possibly TRBD2, with 6 bases matching. The nucleotide sequence reads TGTGCCAGCGGCGGGGCCTCCTACGAGCAGTACTTC. This yields the protein CASGGASYEQYF.